The 6 T cell receptor beta chains reported below all come from one sample, sequenced in a study of blood T cells in healthy people across ages. A second PCR, run for about 6 to 11 cycles, used a sample-barcoded 5' primer plus a J-beta primer mix. TCRdb independently ran MiXCR on the 5' RACE reads; one entry per CDR3 protein. The sample yields about 900,000 distinct CDR3 sequences, roughly 50% seen once. Sequenced sample: blood. Receptor source: a man under 40 in good health.

The CDR3 protein is CASSEQGAGAETQYF. In DNA, the CDR3 is TGCGCCAGCAGCGAACAGGGGGCTGGGGCAGAGACCCAGTACTTC. The rearrangement joins TRBV5-1 to TRBJ2-5; TRBD1 aligns across 9 bases. Losses at the gene ends were 4 bases for V and 4 bases for J; bases not matched to a gene: 8. CDR3 length: 15 amino acids. The germline V gene has CDR1 SGHRS and CDR2 YFSETQ.

The chain uses TRBV7-8 and TRBJ2-1; TRBD2 might be the D (5 bases). The CDR3 spans 17 residues. V was clipped by 0 bases and J by 5 bases, with 17 bases between them. Germline loops: CDR1 SGHVS, CDR2 FQNEAQ. CDR3 nucleotide sequence: TGTGCCAGCAGCTTAGCCCCCAGGTTAATGAGGGACAATGAGCAGTTCTTC. Protein sequence: CASSLAPRLMRDNEQFF. Using reference TRBV7-8 and TRBJ2-1 for the parts outside the CDR3, the full variable domain is GAGVSQSPRYKVAKRGQDVALRCDPISGHVSLFWYQQALGQGPEFLTYFQNEAQLDKSGLPSDRFFAERPEGSVSTLKIQRTQQEDSAVYLCASSLAPRLMRDNEQFFGPGTRLTVL.

This clonotype was seen more than once but under ten times. The chain is built from TRBV2 and TRBJ2-3; weak D call: TRBD1 (6 bases). Trimming took 8 bases from V and 3 from J, leaving 15 bases between them. Per the germline V gene, CDR1 is SNHLY and CDR2 is FYNNEI. The CDR3 runs to 14 residues. The CDR3 nucleotides are TGTGCCAGCTTAGCAGGGGAAGCGACAGATACGCAGTATTTT. It translates to CASLAGEATDTQYF. The complete variable domain, with remaining parts taken from reference TRBV2 and TRBJ2-3, reads EPEVTQTPSHQVTQMGQEVILRCVPISNHLYFYWYRQILGQKVEFLVSFYNNEISEKSEIFDDQFSVERPDGSNFTLKIRSTKLEDSAMYFCASLAGEATDTQYFGPGTRLTVL.

The V and J genes are TRBV20-1 and TRBJ2-7; D is uncertain. V lost 6 bases and J lost 0, with 18 bases in between. The CDR3 has 15 amino acids. Germline loops: CDR1 DFQATT, CDR2 SNEGSKA (reference sequence). DNA for the CDR3: TGCAGTGCCGAAGGGCCCAGCGCCCTCTCCTACGAGCAGTACTTC. Its translation: CSAEGPSALSYEQYF.

This clonotype appeared a single time. This sequence joins TRBV14 and TRBJ2-6; tentative D call: TRBD1 (6 bases). The CDR3 sequence is 18 residues long. V lost 2 bases, J lost 1 base, and 15 bases lay in between. The germline V gene encodes CDR1 SGHDN and CDR2 FVKESK. DNA of the CDR3: TGTGCCAGCAGCCAAATTAACAGGGAGACGTCTGGGGCCAACGTCCTGACTTTC. Its translation is CASSQINRETSGANVLTF.

This clonotype was counted between two and nine times. In nucleotides, the CDR3 is TGTGCCAGCGTCCCCCGGACAGGGAAGGAATCGGCATACAATGAGCAGTTCTTC. It yields the protein CASVPRTGKESAYNEQFF. The V and J genes are TRBV28 and TRBJ2-1, with 8 nucleotides matching TRBD1. The V gene end was trimmed by 8 bases and the J gene end by 4 bases; junction bases not matched to a gene: 19. The CDR3 totals 18 residues. CDR1 and CDR2 (germline): MDHEN, SYDVKM.